This TCR beta chain was observed in a study of cytomegalovirus exposure and HLA in healthy donors. This clone has a single count. Its specificity is not known. General study points: Cytomegalovirus association was listed for 164 TCR beta chains.

With 60 Vbeta and 13 Jbeta primers, the PCR was carried out. Libraries were prepared by immunoSEQ multiplex PCR; TCRdb keeps only in-frame clonotypes and omits some of them. The sample contains 100,000 to 120,000 clones, about 69% of which appear only once. Germline CDR1 MNHEY, CDR2 SMNVEV (reference sequence). CDR3 length equals 16 residues. The V gene end was trimmed by 5 bases and the J gene end by 7 bases; junction bases not matched to a gene: 10. The receptor's source is a man aged 40-49 years in good health and CMV-seronegative. The chain couples TRBV27 to TRBJ2-1; 11 bases agree with TRBD2. The sequenced sample consisted of PBMCs. The CDR3 here is CASSTQLAGARNEQFF. CDR3 nucleotide sequence: TGTGCCAGCAGTACCCAACTAGCGGGAGCGCGGAATGAGCAGTTCTTC.